This note documents a single TCR beta chain sequence. Original processing methods: By means of reference gene primer amplification, nucleated cell counts were estimated. Only in-frame clones appear in the TCRdb table, and some are missing; sequencing was by immunoSEQ multiplex PCR. D and trimming come from the DNA, and the V and J calls and clone size come from that table. The repertoire holds a few hundred thousand clones, 90% seen once, with approximately 16% in the top ten. The source of the sample is a study of blood T cell repertoires in COVID-19. V was clipped by 3 bases and J by 6 bases; unmatched bases: 8. The CDR3 is 16 amino acids. The germline V gene encodes CDR1 MGHRA and CDR2 YSYEKL.

The receptor's source is a man aged 30-40 years who had been exposed to COVID-19. Sequencing input: PBMCs or T cells enriched from blood (not recorded which). The chain combines TRBV4-1 with TRBJ2-5; TRBD2 aligns across 12 bases. The CDR3 reads CASSHLLAGGPKTQYF. CDR3 DNA: TGCGCCAGCAGCCACTTGCTAGCGGGGGGGCCGAAGACCCAGTACTTC.